This TCR beta chain appears in the sequencing data of a study of tumor-infiltrating lymphocytes in primary liver carcinoma. In the case of this clonotype: Germline is not matched at one junction end, which may reflect a read error.

A primer in the constant region served to generate TCR beta cDNA from 450 to 650 ng of total RNA. Slightly modified ARM-PCR with three nested multiplex PCR rounds yielded TCR beta libraries. TCRdb re-derived calls from the multiplex PCR reads in MiXCR, one entry per CDR3 protein. The table lists approximately 110,000 distinct CDR3 sequences, 55% to 75% of them singletons. RNA and DNA were co-extracted from about 19-30 mg of unsorted bulk tissue. Every single tumor sample held over 75% viable tumor cells. Sequenced sample: liver tumor tissue from sampling region 3. Subset specified: tumor region T3, left-lateral pole. This receptor was identified in a woman aged 55-69 years with primary liver carcinoma and hepatitis B virus infection.

The CDR3 is CSVVHQDWMTSFGNEQFF. The CDR3, as DNA: TGCAGCGTTGTCCATCAGGACTGGATGACTAGTTTCGGCAATGAGCAATTCTTC. V gene TRBV29-1 combines with J gene TRBJ2-1; maybe TRBD2 (6 bases). The length of the CDR3 is 18 residues. From germline, CDR1 is SQVTM and CDR2 ANQGSEA.